A selection of T cell receptor beta chains follows, all from one sample in a study of blood T cell repertoires in COVID-19. Profiled with immunoSEQ multiplex PCR; TCRdb holds only in-frame clones, not every one. This table holds roughly 100,000 clones, roughly 90% found once. The sequenced sample was peripheral blood. The receptors stem from a woman aged 55-69 years with acute or convalescent COVID-19. CDR3s include the opening cysteine and the closing phenylalanine or tryptophan. A D gene is named only where the DNA matches it firmly. Not every row has a clone size; where given, it reads once, few, many or a size class.

TRBJ1-1	.	.	TRBV28	TGTGCCAGCAGCCAACTTACAGAGGCTTTCTTT	CASSQLTEAFF
TRBJ1-3	.	.	TRBV10-3	TGTGCCATCAGCTCTGAGGGCGGCTCTGGAAACACCATATATTTT	CAISSEGGSGNTIYF
TRBJ2-7	TRBD2	.	TRBV7-2	TGTGCCAGCAGCTTAGCGGCTAGCGGGGTCTACGAGCAGTACTTC	CASSLAASGVYEQYF
TRBJ1-1	.	.	TRBV5-1	TGCGCCAGCAGCTTGGGGGCCGAGGGCACTGAAGCTTTCTTT	CASSLGAEGTEAFF
TRBJ2-1	TRBD2	once	TRBV11-2	TGTGCCAGCAGCCGTAGCGGGAAATACAATGAGCAGTTCTTC	CASSRSGKYNEQFF
TRBJ2-1	.	.	TRBV2	TGTGCCAGCAGTGAACTTAGCGCCTACAATGAGCAGTTCTTC	CASSELSAYNEQFF
TRBJ2-3	TRBD2	.	TRBV11-2	TGTGCCAGCAGCTTAGGTGGGGCTAGCGGGAGAGAAGATACGCAGTATTTT	CASSLGGASGREDTQYF
TRBJ2-7	TRBD2	.	TRBV3-1/TRBV3-2	TGTGCCAGCAGCCAAGCCCCTAGCGGGAGGATCTACGAGCAGTACTTC	CASSQAPSGRIYEQYF
TRBJ2-5	TRBD2	.	TRBV11-3	TGTGCCAGCAGCCAAGGGACTAGCGGGATGGGGGAGACCCAGTACTTC	CASSQGTSGMGETQYF
TRBJ2-3	.	.	TRBV24-1	TGTGCCACCAGTGATCCCTTTTCAAAATACTCGCAGTATTTT	CATSDPFSKYSQYF
TRBJ2-5	TRBD1	.	TRBV9	TGTGCCAGCAGCGGACAACAGGGGGCAGGAGAGACCCAGTACTTC	CASSGQQGAGETQYF
TRBJ2-2	.	.	TRBV10-1	TGCGCCAGCAGTATGACAATTGCCGGGGAGCTGTTTTTT	CASSMTIAGELFF
TRBJ1-5	.	once	TRBV2	TGTGCCAGCAGTGAAGCTGGTACTGTTACGCCCCAGCATTTT	CASSEAGTVTPQHF
TRBJ2-5	.	once	TRBV11-3	TGTGCCAGCAGCTTAGCCCTCGGAGGGACCCAGTACTTC	CASSLALGGTQYF